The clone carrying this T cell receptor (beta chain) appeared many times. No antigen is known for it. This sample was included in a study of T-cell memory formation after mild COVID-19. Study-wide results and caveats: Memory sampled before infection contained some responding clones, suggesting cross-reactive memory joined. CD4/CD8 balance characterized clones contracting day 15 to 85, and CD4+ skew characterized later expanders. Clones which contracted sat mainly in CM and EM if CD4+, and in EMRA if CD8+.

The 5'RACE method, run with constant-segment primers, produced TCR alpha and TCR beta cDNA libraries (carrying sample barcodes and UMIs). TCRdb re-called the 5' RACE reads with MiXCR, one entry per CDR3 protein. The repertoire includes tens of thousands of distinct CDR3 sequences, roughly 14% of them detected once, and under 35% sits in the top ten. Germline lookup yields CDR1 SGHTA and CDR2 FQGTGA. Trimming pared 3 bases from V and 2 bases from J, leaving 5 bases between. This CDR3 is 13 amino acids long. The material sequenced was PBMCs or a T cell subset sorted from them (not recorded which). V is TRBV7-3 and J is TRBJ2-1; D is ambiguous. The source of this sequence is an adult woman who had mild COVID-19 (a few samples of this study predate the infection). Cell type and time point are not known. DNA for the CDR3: TGTGCCAGCAGCTTCTCCGCCTACAATGAGCAGTTCTTC. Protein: CASSFSAYNEQFF.